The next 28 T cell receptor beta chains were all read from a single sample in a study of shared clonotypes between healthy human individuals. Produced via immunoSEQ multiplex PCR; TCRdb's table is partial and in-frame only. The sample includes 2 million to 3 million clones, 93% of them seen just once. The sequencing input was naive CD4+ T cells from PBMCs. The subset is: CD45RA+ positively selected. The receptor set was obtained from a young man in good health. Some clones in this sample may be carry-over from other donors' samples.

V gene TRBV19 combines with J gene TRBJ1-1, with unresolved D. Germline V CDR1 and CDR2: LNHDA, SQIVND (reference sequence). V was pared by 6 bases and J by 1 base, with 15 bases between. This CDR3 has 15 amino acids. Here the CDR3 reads CASRGGSPGNTEAFF. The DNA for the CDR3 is TGTGCCAGTAGAGGCGGGAGCCCGGGGAACACTGAAGCTTTCTTT.

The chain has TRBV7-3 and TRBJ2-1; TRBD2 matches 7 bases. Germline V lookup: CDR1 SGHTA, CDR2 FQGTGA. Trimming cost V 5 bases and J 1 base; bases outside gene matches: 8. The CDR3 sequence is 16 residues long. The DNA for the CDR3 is TGTGCCAGCAGCCCCGATCTAGCGGTGTCCTACAATGAGCAGTTCTTC. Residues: CASSPDLAVSYNEQFF.

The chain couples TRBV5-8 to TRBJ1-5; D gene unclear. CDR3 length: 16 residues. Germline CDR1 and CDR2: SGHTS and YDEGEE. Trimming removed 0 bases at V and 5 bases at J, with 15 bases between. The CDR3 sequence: CASSLVSGYPHQPQHF. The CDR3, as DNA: TGTGCCAGCAGCTTGGTTTCCGGGTACCCTCATCAGCCCCAGCATTTT.

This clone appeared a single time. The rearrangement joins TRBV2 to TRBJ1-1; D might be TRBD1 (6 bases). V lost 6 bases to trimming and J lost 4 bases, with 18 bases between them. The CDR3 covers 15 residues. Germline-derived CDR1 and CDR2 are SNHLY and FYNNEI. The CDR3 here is CASRSRGGVGTEAFF. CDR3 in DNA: TGTGCCAGCAGGAGCCGGGGGGGCGTAGGCACTGAAGCTTTCTTT.

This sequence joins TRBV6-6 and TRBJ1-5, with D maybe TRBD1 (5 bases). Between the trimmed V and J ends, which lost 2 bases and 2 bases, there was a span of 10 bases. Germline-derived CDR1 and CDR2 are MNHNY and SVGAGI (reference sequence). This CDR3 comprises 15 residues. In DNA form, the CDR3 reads TGTGCCAGCAGTTACGAAAGCAGGGGCAATCAGCCCCAGCATTTT. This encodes CASSYESRGNQPQHF.

In DNA form, the CDR3 reads TGCGCCAGCAGTCAAGACACCGGGGAGCTGTTTTTT. It encodes CASSQDTGELFF. The gene calls are TRBV23-1 and TRBJ2-2; D ambiguous. TRBV23-1 qualifies as an ORF whose function is uncertain. This CDR3 contains 12 residues. Trimming removed 2 bases from V and 3 bases from J, with 1 base in between.

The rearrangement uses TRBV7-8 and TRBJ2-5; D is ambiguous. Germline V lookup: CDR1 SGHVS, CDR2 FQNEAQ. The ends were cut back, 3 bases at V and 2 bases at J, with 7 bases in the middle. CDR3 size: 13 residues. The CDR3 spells CASSFGQQETQYF. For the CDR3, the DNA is TGTGCCAGCAGCTTCGGGCAGCAAGAGACCCAGTACTTC.

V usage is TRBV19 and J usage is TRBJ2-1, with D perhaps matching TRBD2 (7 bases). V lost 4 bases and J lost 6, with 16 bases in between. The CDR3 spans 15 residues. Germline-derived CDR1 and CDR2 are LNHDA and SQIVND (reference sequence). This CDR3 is CASSRGGAEGNEQFF. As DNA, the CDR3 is TGTGCCAGTAGTAGGGGGGGGGCCGAAGGCAATGAGCAGTTCTTC.

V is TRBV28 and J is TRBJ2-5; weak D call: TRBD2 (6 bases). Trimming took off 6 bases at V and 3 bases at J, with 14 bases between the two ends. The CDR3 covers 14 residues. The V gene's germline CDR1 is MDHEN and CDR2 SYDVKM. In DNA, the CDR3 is TGTGCCAGCAGCTCCACGGGGGTCGAAGAGACCCAGTACTTC. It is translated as CASSSTGVEETQYF.

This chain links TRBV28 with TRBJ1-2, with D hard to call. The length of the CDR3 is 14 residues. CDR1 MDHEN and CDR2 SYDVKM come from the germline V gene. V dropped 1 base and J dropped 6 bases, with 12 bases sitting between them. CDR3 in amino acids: CASSLFVQVDGYTF. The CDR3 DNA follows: TGTGCCAGCAGTTTATTCGTTCAGGTGGATGGCTACACCTTC.

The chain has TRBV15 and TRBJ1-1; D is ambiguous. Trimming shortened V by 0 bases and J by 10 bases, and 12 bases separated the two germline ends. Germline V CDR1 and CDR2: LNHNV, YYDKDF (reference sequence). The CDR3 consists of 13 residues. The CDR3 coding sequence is TGTGCCACCAGCAGAGATCTGAGGGAGACAGCTTTCTTT. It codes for CATSRDLRETAFF.

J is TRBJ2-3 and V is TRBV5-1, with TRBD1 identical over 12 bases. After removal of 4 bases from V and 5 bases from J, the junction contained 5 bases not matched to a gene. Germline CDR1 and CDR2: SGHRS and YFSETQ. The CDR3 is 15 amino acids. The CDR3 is CASSDGTGGKDTQYF. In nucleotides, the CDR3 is TGCGCCAGCAGCGACGGGACAGGGGGCAAAGATACGCAGTATTTT.

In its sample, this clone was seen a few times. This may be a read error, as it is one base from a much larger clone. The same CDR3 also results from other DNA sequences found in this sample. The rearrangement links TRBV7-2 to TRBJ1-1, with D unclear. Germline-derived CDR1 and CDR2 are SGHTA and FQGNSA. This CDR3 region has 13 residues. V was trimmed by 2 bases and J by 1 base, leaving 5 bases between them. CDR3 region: CASSLRGNTEAFF. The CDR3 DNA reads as TGTGCCAGCAGCTTACGGGGGAACACTGAAGCTTTCTTT.

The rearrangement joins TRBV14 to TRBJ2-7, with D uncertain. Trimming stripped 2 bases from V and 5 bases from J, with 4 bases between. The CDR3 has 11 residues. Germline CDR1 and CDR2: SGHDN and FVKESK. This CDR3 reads CASSQWDEQYF. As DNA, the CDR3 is TGTGCCAGCAGCCAATGGGACGAGCAGTACTTC.

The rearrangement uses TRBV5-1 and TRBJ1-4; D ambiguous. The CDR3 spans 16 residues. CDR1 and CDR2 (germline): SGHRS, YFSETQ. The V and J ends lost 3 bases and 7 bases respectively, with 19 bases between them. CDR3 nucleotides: TGCGCCAGCAGCTCGATGTTCGGACTTCGGGGTGAAAAACTGTTTTTT. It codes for CASSSMFGLRGEKLFF.

CDR3 in DNA: TGTGCCAGCTCACCAGGGGGCTTGTTTGCAGATACGCAGTATTTT. It encodes CASSPGGLFADTQYF. The genes are TRBV18 and TRBJ2-3; D is possibly TRBD1 (6 bases). V was cut by 2 bases and J by 4 bases, with 13 bases left in between. In germline, CDR1 is KGHSH, CDR2 LQKENI. There are 15 residues in the CDR3.

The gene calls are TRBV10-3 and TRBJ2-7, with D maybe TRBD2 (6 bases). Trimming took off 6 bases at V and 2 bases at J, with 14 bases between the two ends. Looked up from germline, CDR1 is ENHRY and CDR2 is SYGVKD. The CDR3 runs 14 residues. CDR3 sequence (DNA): TGTGCCATCAGGGACCGGGACTTGACCTACGAGCAGTACTTC. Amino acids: CAIRDRDLTYEQYF.

The CDR3 loop reads CASSYIQASNQPQHF. The CDR3 DNA follows: TGTGCCAGCAGTTATATCCAGGCTAGCAATCAGCCCCAGCATTTT. The rearrangement joins TRBV11-3 to TRBJ1-5; no reliable D call. The ends were cut back, 6 bases at V and 0 bases at J, with 12 bases in the middle. The germline V gene has CDR1 SGHNT and CDR2 YENEEA. The CDR3 covers 15 residues.

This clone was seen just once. This chain's CDR3 is CASSPPGQAGNTIYF. CDR3 DNA sequence: TGTGCCAGCAGCCCTCCGGGACAGGCTGGAAACACCATATATTTT. The chain is built from TRBV5-6 and TRBJ1-3, with 8 bases that match TRBD1. This CDR3 has 15 amino acids. CDR1 and CDR2 (germline): SGHDT, YYEEEE. The V and J ends lost 4 bases and 2 bases, in that order; junction bases with no gene match: 5.

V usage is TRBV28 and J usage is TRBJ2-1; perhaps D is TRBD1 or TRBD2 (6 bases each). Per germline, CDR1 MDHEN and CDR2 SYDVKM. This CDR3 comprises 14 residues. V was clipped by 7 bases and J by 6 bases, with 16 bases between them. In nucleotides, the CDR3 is TGTGCCAGCACCACGACTAGAGGGGGCAATGAGCAGTTCTTC. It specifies CASTTTRGGNEQFF.

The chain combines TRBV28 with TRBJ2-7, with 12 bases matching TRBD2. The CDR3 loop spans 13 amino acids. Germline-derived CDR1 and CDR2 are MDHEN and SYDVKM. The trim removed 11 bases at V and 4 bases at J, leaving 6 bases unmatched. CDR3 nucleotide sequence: TGTGCCGCACTAGCGGGAGGACATTACGAGCAGTACTTC. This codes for CAALAGGHYEQYF.

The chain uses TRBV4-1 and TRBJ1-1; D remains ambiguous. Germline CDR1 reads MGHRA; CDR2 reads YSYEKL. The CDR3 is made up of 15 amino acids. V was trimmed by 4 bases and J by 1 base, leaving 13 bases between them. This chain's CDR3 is CASSPFENRNTEAFF. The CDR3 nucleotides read TGCGCCAGCAGCCCGTTTGAAAATCGGAACACTGAAGCTTTCTTT.

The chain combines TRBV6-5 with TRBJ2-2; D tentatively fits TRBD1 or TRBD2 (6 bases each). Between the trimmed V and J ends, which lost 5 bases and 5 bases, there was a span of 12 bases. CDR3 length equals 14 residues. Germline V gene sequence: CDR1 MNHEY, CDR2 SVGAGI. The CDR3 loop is CASSEQGGTGELFF. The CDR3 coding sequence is TGTGCCAGCAGTGAACAGGGAGGAACCGGGGAGCTGTTTTTT.

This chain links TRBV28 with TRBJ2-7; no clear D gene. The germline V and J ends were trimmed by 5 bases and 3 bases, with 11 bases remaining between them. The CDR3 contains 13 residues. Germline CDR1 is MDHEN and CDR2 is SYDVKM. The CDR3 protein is CASSINRLYEQYF. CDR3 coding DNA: TGTGCCAGCAGTATTAACCGGCTCTACGAGCAGTACTTC.

The CDR3 sequence is CASSPGQGQSSYEQYF. The CDR3 DNA reads TGCGCCAGCAGCCCAGGACAGGGCCAAAGCTCCTACGAGCAGTACTTC. The V and J genes are TRBV5-1 and TRBJ2-7; 8 nucleotides agree with TRBD1. In germline, CDR1 is SGHRS, CDR2 YFSETQ. J was trimmed by 0 bases and V by 4 bases; bases with no gene match: 9. This CDR3 is built from 16 residues.

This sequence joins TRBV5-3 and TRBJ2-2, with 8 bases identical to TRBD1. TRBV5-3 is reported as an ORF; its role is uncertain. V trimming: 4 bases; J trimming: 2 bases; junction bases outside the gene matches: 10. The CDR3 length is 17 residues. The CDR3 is CARSGGQGLLNTGELFF. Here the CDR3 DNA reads TGTGCCAGAAGCGGCGGACAGGGACTCCTAAACACCGGGGAGCTGTTTTTT.

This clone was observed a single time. CDR3 DNA: TGTGCCAGCAGCTTAGCGCGAACTGGTCCGCTGGCTAATGAAAAACTGTTTTTT. This codes for CASSLARTGPLANEKLFF. The V gene is TRBV7-9, the J gene TRBJ1-4; D not resolved. The CDR3 has 18 residues. CDR1 SEHNR and CDR2 FQNEAQ come from the germline V gene (reference sequence). The V end was cut by 0 bases, the J end by 3 bases, with 17 bases between.

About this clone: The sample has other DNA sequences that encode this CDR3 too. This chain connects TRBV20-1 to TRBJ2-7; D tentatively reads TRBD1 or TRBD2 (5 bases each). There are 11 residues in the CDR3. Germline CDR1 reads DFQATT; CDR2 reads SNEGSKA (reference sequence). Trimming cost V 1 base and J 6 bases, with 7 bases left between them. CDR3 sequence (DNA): TGCAGTGCTAGAGGAGGGGCCGAGCAGTACTTC. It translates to CSARGGAEQYF.